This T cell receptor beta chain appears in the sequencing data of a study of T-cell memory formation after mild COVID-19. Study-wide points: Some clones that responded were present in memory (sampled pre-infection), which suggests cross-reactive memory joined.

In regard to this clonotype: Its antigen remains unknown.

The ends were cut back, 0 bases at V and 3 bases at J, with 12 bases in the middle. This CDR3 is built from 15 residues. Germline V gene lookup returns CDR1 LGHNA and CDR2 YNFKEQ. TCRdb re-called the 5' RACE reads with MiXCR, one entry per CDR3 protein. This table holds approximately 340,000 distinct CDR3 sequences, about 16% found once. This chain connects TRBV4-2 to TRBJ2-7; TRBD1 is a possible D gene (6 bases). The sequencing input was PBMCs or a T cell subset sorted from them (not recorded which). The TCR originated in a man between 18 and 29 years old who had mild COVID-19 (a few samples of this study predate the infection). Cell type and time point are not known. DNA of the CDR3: TGTGCCAGCAGCCAAGATTTAGTAGGGGGCTACGAGCAGTACTTC. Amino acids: CASSQDLVGGYEQYF.